This T cell receptor beta chain is from a study of blood T cell repertoires in COVID-19 (TCRdb year 2020). Context from the whole study: Samples covering the acute and convalescent phases of COVID-19 were provided by collaborators in the United States, Italy and Spain. The material from the prospective study consisted of cDNA or gDNA derived from T cells, B-cell-depleted T cells, or PBMCs. Deeply sampled blood TCRbeta repertoires from subjects exposed to, actively infected with, or recovered from COVID-19 were included in the dataset. The repertoires were made available in a free public database intended to serve as a resource for research on the immune response to SARS-CoV-2. The samples were drawn from the first 160 participants of the ongoing ImmuneRACE study and from roughly 1,300 subjects provided by 6 global collaborators. Nearly every sample came with metadata listing a de-identified subject ID, COVID-19 status, age in years and sex. Where HLA class I and class II types were available, the types were taken from metadata supplied by the sample provider, not from assay-based typing. Findings and caveats that apply to the study as a whole: Clinical and demographic metadata were provided uncurated, with the amount varying by source and participant.

As concerns this clone: Which antigen it targets is not known. No quality values exist for individual bases; no much larger clone is one base distant.

TCRbeta CDR3 regions were amplified from genomic DNA using the immunoSEQ Assay, a bias-controlled multiplex PCR. Regarding the original processing steps: The number of nucleated cells in each sample was estimated from the amplification of reference gene primers within the assay. To quantify the absolute abundance of each unique TCRbeta CDR3 rearrangement, sequence reads were collapsed and filtered. Productive Simpson clonality was computed per sample as the square root of Simpson's diversity index over productive rearrangements. TCRdb took this table from immuneACCESS and kept in-frame rearrangements with V and J called. Such tables lack part of the clones; where checked against another copy, unresolved V genes explain under half of the gap, and the rest is unexplained. V and J calls and clone size come straight from that table; D and trimming were deduced from the DNA. Here the sample has 160,000 or so clones; 88% occur a single time. About 6.6% of the sample belongs to the ten largest clones.

Enrolling through a virtual design, the prospective study's participants ranged in age from roughly 18 to 89 years and lived across about two dozen United States geographic areas. In the prospective study, cohorts were assigned on the basis of participant-reported clinical history obtained from a screening survey and a study questionnaire. Recovered participants in ImmuneRACE Cohort 3 were defined by two consecutive negative NP/OP PCR tests, clearance by a healthcare professional, or resolution of symptoms. In the prospective study, whole blood, serum and a nasopharyngeal or oropharyngeal swab were collected from each participant by mobile phlebotomists. Prospective study participants could optionally give additional blood draws and questionnaires over an approximately two-month period. Before DNA extraction, prospective study blood samples were shipped either frozen or at room temperature. The sequence came from a woman aged 45-65 years who had recovered from COVID-19. Material for sequencing was PBMCs or T cells enriched from blood (not recorded which).

The nucleotide sequence reads as follows: TGTGCCATCAGTGGACAGGACGATAGCCAGTACTTC. The translation is CAISGQDDSQYF. The rearrangement combines TRBV10-3 with TRBJ2-5, with a tentative D gene TRBD1 over 6 matching bases. The cysteine opens and the phenylalanine closes a CDR3 of 12 amino acids. The CDR3 DNA has 36 bases and is translated from base 1. From the germline V gene, CDR1 is ENHRY and CDR2 is SYGVKD. The junction carries 13 bases between V and J, which are trimmed by 4 bases and 10 bases respectively.